This T cell receptor (beta chain) was sequenced during a study of cytomegalovirus exposure and HLA in healthy donors. TCRdb's copy holds only in-frame clones and misses some; the assay was immunoSEQ multiplex PCR. This sample has more than 90,000 clones, with more than 75% found just once. Donors were drawn from the 120-subject validation cohort, separate from the 666-subject first cohort. With regard to this clone: What it binds is unknown.

With V trimmed by 0 bases and J by 6 bases, 2 bases remained unmatched. The CDR3 sequence is 14 residues long. Per germline, CDR1 SGDLS and CDR2 YYNGEE. Study-wide results and limits: The listing of 150 to 200 TCR beta chains classed them as cytomegalovirus-associated. First-cohort TCR clusters tended to co-occur in the 95 to 150 validation repertoires, a later analysis found. Accounts indicate the classifier identified cytomegalovirus status with strong specificity and sensitivity.

The V call is TRBV9, the J call TRBJ2-3; 9 bases are shared with TRBD2. The TCR was taken from a man younger than 30 in good health and CMV-seronegative. Sequences were obtained from PBMCs. The CDR3: CASSVETSGDTQYF. CDR3 in DNA: TGTGCCAGCAGCGTAGAAACTAGCGGGGATACGCAGTATTTT. Looking up the rest from reference TRBV9 and TRBJ2-3 gives the full variable domain: DSGVTQTPKHLITATGQRVTLRCSPRSGDLSVYWYQQSLDQGLQFLIQYYNGEERAKGNILERFSAQQFPDLHSELNLSSLELGDSALYFCASSVETSGDTQYFGPGTRLTVL.